The clone carrying this T cell receptor (beta chain) appeared a few times. Its target is unknown. Clinical Activity Scores of at least 3, NOSPECS grades of at least 4 and durations under 3 months characterized ophthalmopathy patients. The PBMCs were sourced from fresh peripheral blood (around 9.9 ml). The entry originates in a study of T cells in Graves' hyperthyroidism and ophthalmopathy. Study overall: Prior to any treatment, at the point of initial diagnosis, peripheral blood was collected. Study findings and constraints: Appearing also in blood were most of the thyroid clonotypes expanded above 0.001.

From RNA transcripts, TCR beta CDR3 regions were amplified. First-round RT-PCR with HTBI primers amplified the TCR CDR3 region. Each CDR3 protein is one row after TCRdb ran MiXCR on the multiplex PCR reads. The sample has about 410,000 distinct CDR3 sequences, about 15% seen once. The CDR3 spans 15 residues. Between the trimmed V and J ends, which lost 5 bases and 5 bases, there was a span of 18 bases. Germline CDR1 and CDR2: SGHDN and FVKESK. The sequence came from a woman younger than 45 with Graves' ophthalmopathy. The chain links TRBV14 to TRBJ2-5; D is perhaps TRBD1 or TRBD2 (5 bases each). What was sequenced was blood. The CDR3 loop is CASSGTWGSGETQYF. The CDR3 region has the DNA TGTGCCAGCAGCGGAACATGGGGGTCGGGGGAGACCCAGTACTTC.